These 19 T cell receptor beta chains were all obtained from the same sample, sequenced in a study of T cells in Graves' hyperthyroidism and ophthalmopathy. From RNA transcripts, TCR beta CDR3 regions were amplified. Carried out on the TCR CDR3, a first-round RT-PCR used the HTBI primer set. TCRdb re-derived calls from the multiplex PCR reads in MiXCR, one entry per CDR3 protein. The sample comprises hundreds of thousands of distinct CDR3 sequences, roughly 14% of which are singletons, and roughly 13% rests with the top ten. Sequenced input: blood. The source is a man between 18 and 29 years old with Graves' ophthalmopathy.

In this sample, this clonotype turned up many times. Written as DNA, the CDR3 is TGTGCCAGCAGTTACCTGGCCCTCAGGTCCAATGAGCAGTTCTTC. Residues: CASSYLALRSNEQFF. The chain couples TRBV6-6 to TRBJ2-1; D gene uncertain. V was shortened by 2 bases and J by 6 bases, with 14 bases between the two germline ends. The CDR3 has 15 amino acids. Germline CDR1 is MNHNY and CDR2 is SVGAGI (reference sequence).

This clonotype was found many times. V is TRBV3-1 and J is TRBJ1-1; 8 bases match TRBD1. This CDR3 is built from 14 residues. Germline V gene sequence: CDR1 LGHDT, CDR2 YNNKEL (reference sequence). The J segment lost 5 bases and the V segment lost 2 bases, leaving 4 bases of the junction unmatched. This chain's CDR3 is CASSQTGGGTEAFF. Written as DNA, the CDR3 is TGTGCCAGCAGCCAAACAGGGGGAGGTACTGAAGCTTTCTTT.

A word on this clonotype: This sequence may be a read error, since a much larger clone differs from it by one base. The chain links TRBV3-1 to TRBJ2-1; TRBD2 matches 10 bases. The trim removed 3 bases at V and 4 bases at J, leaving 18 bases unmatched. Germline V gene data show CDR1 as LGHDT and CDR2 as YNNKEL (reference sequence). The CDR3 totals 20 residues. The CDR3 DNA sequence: TGTGCCAGCAGCCACCAAAGGGGACCAGCGGGAGGGCGAGAATACAATGAGCAGTTCTTC. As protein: CASSHQRGPAGGREYNEQFF.

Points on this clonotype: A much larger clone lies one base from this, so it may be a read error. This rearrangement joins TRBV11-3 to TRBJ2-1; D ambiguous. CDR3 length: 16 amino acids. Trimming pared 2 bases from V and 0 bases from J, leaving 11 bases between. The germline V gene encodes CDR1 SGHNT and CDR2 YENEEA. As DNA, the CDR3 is TGTGCCAGCAGCTTAAATCCAGCAAGCTCCTACAATGAGCAGTTCTTC. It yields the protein CASSLNPASSYNEQFF.

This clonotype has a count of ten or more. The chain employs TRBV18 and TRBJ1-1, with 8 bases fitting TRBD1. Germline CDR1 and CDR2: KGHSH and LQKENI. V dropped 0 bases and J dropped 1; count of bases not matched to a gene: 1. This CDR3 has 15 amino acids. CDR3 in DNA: TGTGCCAGCTCACCACCGACAGGGGAGAACACTGAAGCTTTCTTT. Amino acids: CASSPPTGENTEAFF.

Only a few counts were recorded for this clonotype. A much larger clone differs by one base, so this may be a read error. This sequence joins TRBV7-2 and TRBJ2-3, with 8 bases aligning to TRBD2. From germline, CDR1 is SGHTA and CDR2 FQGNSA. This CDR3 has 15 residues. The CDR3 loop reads CASSLDPSGSDMQYF. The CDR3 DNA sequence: TGTGCCAGCAGCTTAGACCCTAGCGGGTCAGATATGCAGTATTTT.

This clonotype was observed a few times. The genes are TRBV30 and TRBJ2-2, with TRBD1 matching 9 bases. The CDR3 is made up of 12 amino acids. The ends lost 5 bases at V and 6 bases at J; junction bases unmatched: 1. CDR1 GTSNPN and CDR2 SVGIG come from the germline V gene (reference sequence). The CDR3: CAWGTGSGELFF. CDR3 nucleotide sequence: TGTGCCTGGGGGACAGGGTCCGGGGAGCTGTTTTTT. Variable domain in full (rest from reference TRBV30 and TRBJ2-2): SQTIHQWPATLVQPVGSPLSLECTVEGTSNPNLYWYRQAAGRGLQLLFYSVGIGQISSEVPQNLSASRPQDRQFILSSKKLLLSDSGFYLCAWGTGSGELFFGEGSRLTVL.

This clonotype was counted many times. CDR3 bases: TGCAGTGCTAGAGTGGGGACAGGGGTTGAAGCTTTCTTT. Its translation: CSARVGTGVEAFF. J is TRBJ1-1 and V is TRBV20-1, with TRBD1 identical over 10 bases. This CDR3 comprises 13 residues. Germline V gene data show CDR1 as DFQATT and CDR2 as SNEGSKA (reference sequence). V trimming: 1 base; J trimming: 7 bases; junction bases outside the gene matches: 3.

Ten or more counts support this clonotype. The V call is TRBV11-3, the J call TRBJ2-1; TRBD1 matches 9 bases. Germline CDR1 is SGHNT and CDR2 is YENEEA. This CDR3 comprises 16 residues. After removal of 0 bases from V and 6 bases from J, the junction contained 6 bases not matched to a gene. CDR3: CASSLDGDRVLNEQFF. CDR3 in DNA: TGTGCCAGCAGCTTAGATGGGGACAGGGTTCTCAATGAGCAGTTCTTC.

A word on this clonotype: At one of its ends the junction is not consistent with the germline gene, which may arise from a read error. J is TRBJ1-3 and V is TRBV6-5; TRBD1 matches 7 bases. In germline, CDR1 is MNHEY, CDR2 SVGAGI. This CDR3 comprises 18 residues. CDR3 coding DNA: TGTGCCGGCAGTTACTCGCGGACAGGTGCCCTCTCTGGAAACACCATATATTTT. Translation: CAGSYSRTGALSGNTIYF.

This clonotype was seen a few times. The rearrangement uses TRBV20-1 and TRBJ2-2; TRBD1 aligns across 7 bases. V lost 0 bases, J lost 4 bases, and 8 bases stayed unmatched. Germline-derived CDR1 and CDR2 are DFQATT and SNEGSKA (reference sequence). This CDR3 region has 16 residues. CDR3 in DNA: TGCAGTGCTAGAGATCAAGGGGGCGCATTCACCGGGGAGCTGTTTTTT. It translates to CSARDQGGAFTGELFF.

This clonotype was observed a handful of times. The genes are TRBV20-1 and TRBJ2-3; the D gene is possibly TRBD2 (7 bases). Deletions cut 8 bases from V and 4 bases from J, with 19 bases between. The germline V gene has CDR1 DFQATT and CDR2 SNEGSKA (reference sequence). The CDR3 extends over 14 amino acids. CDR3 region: CSTLGGGPADTQYF. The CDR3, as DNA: TGCAGTACCTTAGGGGGAGGGCCAGCAGATACGCAGTATTTT.

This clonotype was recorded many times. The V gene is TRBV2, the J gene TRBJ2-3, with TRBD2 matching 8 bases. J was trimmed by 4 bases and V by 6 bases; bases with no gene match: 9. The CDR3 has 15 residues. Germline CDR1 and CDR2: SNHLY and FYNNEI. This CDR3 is CASRSSGGRADTQYF. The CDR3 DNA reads TGTGCCAGCAGGTCCTCGGGGGGGCGCGCAGATACGCAGTATTTT.

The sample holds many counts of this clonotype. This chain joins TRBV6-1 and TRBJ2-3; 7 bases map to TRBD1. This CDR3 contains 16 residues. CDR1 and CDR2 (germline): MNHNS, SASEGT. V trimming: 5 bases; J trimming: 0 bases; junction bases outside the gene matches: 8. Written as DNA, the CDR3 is TGTGCCAGCAGTTCGACAGGGCCTGGGAGCACAGATACGCAGTATTTT. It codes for CASSSTGPGSTDTQYF.

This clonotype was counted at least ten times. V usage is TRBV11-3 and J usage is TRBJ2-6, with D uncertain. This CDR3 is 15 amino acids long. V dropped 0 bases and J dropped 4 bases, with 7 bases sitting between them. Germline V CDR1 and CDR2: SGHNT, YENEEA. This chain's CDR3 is CASSLDFAGANVLTF. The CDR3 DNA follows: TGTGCCAGCAGCTTAGACTTCGCCGGGGCCAACGTCCTGACTTTC.

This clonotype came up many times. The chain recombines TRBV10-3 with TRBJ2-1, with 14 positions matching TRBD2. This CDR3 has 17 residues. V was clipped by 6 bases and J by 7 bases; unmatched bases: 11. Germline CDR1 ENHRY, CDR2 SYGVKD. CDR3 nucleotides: TGTGCCATCAGAGGACGGACCGGGACTAGCGGGAGTAATGAGCAGTTCTTC. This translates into CAIRGRTGTSGSNEQFF.

The CDR3 reads CASSQYAGDPTYEQYF. CDR3 bases: TGTGCCAGCAGCCAATACGCGGGGGACCCCACCTACGAGCAGTACTTC. The rearrangement links TRBV27 to TRBJ2-7; 7 bases line up with TRBD2. V shed 6 bases, J shed 2 bases, and the junction held 13 bases outside the gene matches. CDR1 MNHEY and CDR2 SMNVEV come from the germline V gene (reference sequence). The CDR3 is 16 amino acids.

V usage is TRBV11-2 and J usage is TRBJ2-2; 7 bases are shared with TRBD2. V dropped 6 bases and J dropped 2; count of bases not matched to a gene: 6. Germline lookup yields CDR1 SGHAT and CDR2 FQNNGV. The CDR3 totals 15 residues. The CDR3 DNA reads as TGTGCCAGCAGACAACTAGCGACCAACACCGGGGAGCTGTTTTTT. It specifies CASRQLATNTGELFF.

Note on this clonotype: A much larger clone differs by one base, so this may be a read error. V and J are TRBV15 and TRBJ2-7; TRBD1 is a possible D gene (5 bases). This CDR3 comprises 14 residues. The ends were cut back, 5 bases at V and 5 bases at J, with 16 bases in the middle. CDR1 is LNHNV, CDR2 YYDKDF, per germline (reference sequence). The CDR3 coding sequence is TGTGCCACCAGCGTGGGCCAGGGTCCCCACGAGCAGTACTTC. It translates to CATSVGQGPHEQYF.